This entry describes one T cell receptor (beta chain). This sample is drawn from a study of T cell responses to AZD1222 COVID-19 vaccine. V lost 3 bases, J lost 5 bases, and 8 bases stayed unmatched. The germline V gene encodes CDR1 KGHSH and CDR2 LQKENI. This CDR3 is built from 15 residues. TCRdb's table, derived via immunoSEQ multiplex PCR, lists solely in-frame clones and lacks some. Altogether about 150,000 clones are present, 85% to 90% being singletons, with the ten largest covering approximately 6.9%. Sequenced here: peripheral blood, sampled on day 0 of AZD1222 vaccination. The chain recombines TRBV18 with TRBJ1-1, with 8 bases aligning to TRBD1. This clonotype was obtained from an adult in good health. The CDR3 sequence is CASSPRGQGMTEAFF. As DNA, the CDR3 is TGTGCCAGCTCACCGAGAGGACAGGGTATGACTGAAGCTTTCTTT. The variable domain in full, with the rest retrieved from reference TRBV18 and TRBJ1-1, is NAGVMQNPRHLVRRRGQEARLRCSPMKGHSHVYWYRQLPEEGLKFMVYLQKENIIDESGMPKERFSAEFPKEGPSILRIQQVVRGDSAAYFCASSPRGQGMTEAFFGQGTRLTVV.